The next 9 T cell receptor beta chains were all read from a single sample in a study of shared clonotypes between healthy human individuals. Assay used: immunoSEQ multiplex PCR; TCRdb lists only in-frame clones, some missing. Of around 2.1 million clones listed, approximately 96% are singletons. Material for sequencing was naive CD4+ T cells sorted from blood. The subset: CD45RA+ positively selected. All receptors come from a man aged 18 to 29 in good health.

A remark on this clone: Other nucleotide sequences in the sample specify the same CDR3. The chain combines TRBV19 with TRBJ2-3; D is ambiguous. This CDR3 is 11 amino acids long. Deletions cut 5 bases from V and 4 bases from J, with 4 bases between. Germline V gene sequence: CDR1 LNHDA, CDR2 SQIVND (reference sequence). In nucleotides, the CDR3 is TGTGCCAGTAGTTCCGCAGATACGCAGTATTTT. It translates to CASSSADTQYF.

The chain uses TRBV10-3 and TRBJ1-4; a weak D match, TRBD1 (5 bases). Trimming removed 6 bases from V and 8 bases from J, with 13 bases in between. CDR1 ENHRY and CDR2 SYGVKD come from the germline V gene. The CDR3 is made up of 13 amino acids. The CDR3 spells CAISPGPREKLFF. The DNA of the CDR3 is TGTGCCATCAGCCCGGGACCTAGGGAAAAACTGTTTTTT.

This rearrangement joins TRBV5-4 to TRBJ1-4; D gene unclear. The CDR3 has 13 residues. Trimming removed 2 bases from V and 5 bases from J, with 7 bases in between. Looked up from germline, CDR1 is SGHNT and CDR2 is YYREEE (reference sequence). CDR3 sequence (DNA): TGTGCCAGCAGCTTATCAGGAAATGAAAAACTGTTTTTT. It is translated as CASSLSGNEKLFF.

V is TRBV9 and J is TRBJ2-1; D perhaps matches TRBD2 (5 bases). Germline loops: CDR1 SGDLS, CDR2 YYNGEE. V gave up 0 bases and J gave up 9 bases, with 16 bases separating them. The CDR3 covers 15 residues. The CDR3 DNA reads TGTGCCAGCAGCGTAGAAGGAGTACCGGCGGGTGAGCAGTTCTTC. Its protein is CASSVEGVPAGEQFF.

This sequence joins TRBV25-1 and TRBJ2-2, with 10 nucleotides matching TRBD1. The V gene end was trimmed by 2 bases and the J gene end by 5 bases; junction bases not matched to a gene: 5. The CDR3 is made up of 16 amino acids. Germline V gene data show CDR1 as MGHDK and CDR2 as SYGVNS. The CDR3 DNA is TGTGCCAGCAGTGAACCCCGGACAGGGGGTACCGGGGAGCTGTTTTTT. Translating it yields CASSEPRTGGTGELFF.

This clone was detected only once. The CDR3 reads CASSLTGASSETQYF. The CDR3 DNA follows: TGCGCCAGCAGCTTGACAGGGGCGAGTTCGGAGACCCAGTACTTC. This chain links TRBV5-1 with TRBJ2-5, with TRBD1 identical over 7 bases. The CDR3 has 15 amino acids. Trimming at V came to 1 base and at J to 5 bases, leaving 8 bases not matched to a gene. Germline assignment: CDR1 SGHRS and CDR2 YFSETQ.

The rearrangement joins TRBV18 to TRBJ2-6; D remains ambiguous. Trimming took 3 bases from V and 3 from J, leaving 12 bases between them. The CDR3 runs to 16 residues. From germline, CDR1 is KGHSH and CDR2 LQKENI. For the CDR3, the DNA is TGTGCCAGCTCACCCCTTAGGGTAGTTGGGGCCAACGTCCTGACTTTC. Translated, it gives CASSPLRVVGANVLTF.

The CDR3 spells CASSPGTSGSGEQYF. Written as DNA, the CDR3 is TGCGCCAGCAGCCCCGGGACTAGCGGGAGTGGCGAGCAGTACTTC. The genes are TRBV5-1 and TRBJ2-7; 14 nucleotides match TRBD2. Per germline, CDR1 SGHRS and CDR2 YFSETQ. Trimming removed 4 bases from V and 6 bases from J; junction bases left unmatched: 6. This CDR3 spans 15 amino acids.

The CDR3 DNA sequence: TGTGCCAGCTCACCTAATATCGCACGACAGGGGATGAACACTGAAGCTTTCTTT. Its protein product is CASSPNIARQGMNTEAFF. This chain connects TRBV18 to TRBJ1-1; 8 bases align to TRBD1. V shed 3 bases, J shed 0 bases, and the junction held 12 bases outside the gene matches. Germline assignment: CDR1 KGHSH and CDR2 LQKENI. The length of the CDR3 is 18 residues.